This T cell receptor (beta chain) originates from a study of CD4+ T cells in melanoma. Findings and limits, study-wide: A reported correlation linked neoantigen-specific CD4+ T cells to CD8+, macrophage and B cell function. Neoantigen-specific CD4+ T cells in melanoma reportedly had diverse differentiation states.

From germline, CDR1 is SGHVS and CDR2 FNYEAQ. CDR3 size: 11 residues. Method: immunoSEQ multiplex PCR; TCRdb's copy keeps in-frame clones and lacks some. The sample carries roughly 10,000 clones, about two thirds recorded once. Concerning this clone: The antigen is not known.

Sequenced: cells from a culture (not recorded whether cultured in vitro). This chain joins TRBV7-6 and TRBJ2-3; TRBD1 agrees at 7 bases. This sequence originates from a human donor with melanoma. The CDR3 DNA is TGTGCGACAGGGCCACCAGATACGCAGTATTTT. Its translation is CATGPPDTQYF.